The text below deals with one T cell receptor (beta chain). Its antigen is as yet unknown. Profiling relied on immunoSEQ multiplex PCR, and the TCRdb table lists in-frame clones only, not all of them. Here the sample spans about 100,000 clones, around 89% being singletons. Germline CDR1 PRHDT, CDR2 FYEKMQ (reference sequence). Deletions cut 4 bases from V and 2 bases from J, with 9 bases between. The CDR3 has 13 residues. This entry belongs to a study of T cell responses to AZD1222 COVID-19 vaccine. Study-wide results and caveats: The breadth and depth of Spike-specific TCRs increased once two AZD1222 doses had been given. Most donors were white British, females outnumbered males, and clonal diversity was possibly underestimated. Baseline seropositivity occurred in only a handful of AZD1222 recipients.

Sample: peripheral blood, taken on day 0 of AZD1222 vaccination. This receptor was obtained from an adult in good health. V usage is TRBV13 and J usage is TRBJ2-7; perhaps TRBD1 as D (5 bases). The CDR3 region has the DNA TGTGCCAGCAGCTCGACAGAGACCTACGAGCAGTACTTC. It codes for CASSSTETYEQYF.